This T cell receptor (beta chain) was captured in a study of T cell responses to AZD1222 COVID-19 vaccine. The CDR3 has 14 amino acids. With V trimmed by 3 bases and J by 5 bases, 4 bases remained unmatched. Germline CDR1 is SEHNR and CDR2 is FQNEAQ (reference sequence). TCRdb's table, derived via immunoSEQ multiplex PCR, lists solely in-frame clones and lacks some. The table records around 60,000 clones, 70% to 90% of them present only once. The material sequenced was peripheral blood, taken on day 0 of AZD1222 vaccination. The chain is built from TRBV7-9 and TRBJ2-5; 9 bases are shared with TRBD1. This clonotype was obtained from an adult in good health. CDR3 region: CASSFGTGRETQYF. In DNA form, the CDR3 reads TGTGCCAGCAGCTTCGGGACAGGGAGGGAGACCCAGTACTTC.